This note documents a single T cell receptor (beta chain) sequence. The method was immunoSEQ multiplex PCR; TCRdb's version includes in-frame clones alone and lacks a portion of them. The sample has about 31,000 clones; around nine tenths are singletons. These data come from a study of T cell changes during pregnancy in multiple sclerosis. Germline V lookup: CDR1 MDHEN, CDR2 SYDVKM. This CDR3 is 13 amino acids long. Trimming pared 8 bases from V and 3 bases from J, leaving 11 bases between. This sample comprised CD8+ T cells from peripheral blood mononuclear cells, obtained in the second trimester of pregnancy. The source is a female donor with multiple sclerosis, enrolled in a pregnancy study. This sequence joins TRBV28 and TRBJ2-1; D call uncertain. CDR3 sequence reads: CASRRINYNEQFF. The CDR3 nucleotides read TGTGCCAGCCGGCGGATTAACTACAATGAGCAGTTCTTC.